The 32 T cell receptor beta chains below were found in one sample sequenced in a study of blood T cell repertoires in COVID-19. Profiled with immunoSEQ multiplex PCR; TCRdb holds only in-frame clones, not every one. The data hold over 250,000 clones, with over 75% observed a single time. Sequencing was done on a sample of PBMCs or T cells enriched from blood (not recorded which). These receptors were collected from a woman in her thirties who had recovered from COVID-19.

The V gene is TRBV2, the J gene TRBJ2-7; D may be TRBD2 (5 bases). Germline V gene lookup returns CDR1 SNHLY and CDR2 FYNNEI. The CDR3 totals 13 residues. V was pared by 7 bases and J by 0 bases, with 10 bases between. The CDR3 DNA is TGTGCCAGCACTGGACTCGCCTCCTACGAGCAGTACTTC. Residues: CASTGLASYEQYF.

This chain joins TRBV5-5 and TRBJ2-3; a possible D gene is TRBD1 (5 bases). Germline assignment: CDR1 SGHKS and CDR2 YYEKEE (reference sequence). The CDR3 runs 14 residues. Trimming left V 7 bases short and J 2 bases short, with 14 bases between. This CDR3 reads CASRQLLSTDTQYF. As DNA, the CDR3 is TGTGCCAGCCGACAGTTACTATCCACAGATACGCAGTATTTT.

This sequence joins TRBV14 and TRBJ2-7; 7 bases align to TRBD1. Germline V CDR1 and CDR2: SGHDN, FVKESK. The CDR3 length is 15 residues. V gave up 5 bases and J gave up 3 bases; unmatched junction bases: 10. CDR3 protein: CASSENRGSGYEQYF. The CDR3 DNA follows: TGTGCCAGCAGCGAAAACAGGGGTTCTGGCTACGAGCAGTACTTC.

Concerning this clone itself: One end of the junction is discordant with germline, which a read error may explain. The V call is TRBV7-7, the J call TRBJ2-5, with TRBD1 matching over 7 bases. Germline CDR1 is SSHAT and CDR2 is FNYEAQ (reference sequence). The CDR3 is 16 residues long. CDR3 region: CASTRFDRVPQETQYF. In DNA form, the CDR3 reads TGTGCTAGCACCAGATTCGACAGGGTTCCCCAAGAGACCCAGTACTTC.

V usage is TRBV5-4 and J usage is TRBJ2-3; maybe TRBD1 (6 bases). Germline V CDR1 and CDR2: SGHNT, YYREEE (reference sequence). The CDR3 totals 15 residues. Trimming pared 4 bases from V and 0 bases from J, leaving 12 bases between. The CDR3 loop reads CASSKDSTSTDTQYF. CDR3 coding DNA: TGTGCCAGCAGCAAGGACAGCACTAGCACAGATACGCAGTATTTT.

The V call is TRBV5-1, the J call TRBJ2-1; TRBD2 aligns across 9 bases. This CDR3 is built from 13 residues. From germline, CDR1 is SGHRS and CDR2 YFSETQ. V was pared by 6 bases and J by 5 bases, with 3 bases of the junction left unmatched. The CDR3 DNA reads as TGCGCCAGCACCCCTAGCGGGAACAATGAGCAGTTCTTC. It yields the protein CASTPSGNNEQFF. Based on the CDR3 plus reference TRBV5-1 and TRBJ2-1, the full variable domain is KAGVTQTPRYLIKTRGQQVTLSCSPISGHRSVSWYQQTPGQGLQFLFEYFSETQRNKGNFPGRFSGRQFSNSRSEMNVSTLELGDSALYLCASTPSGNNEQFFGPGTRLTVL.

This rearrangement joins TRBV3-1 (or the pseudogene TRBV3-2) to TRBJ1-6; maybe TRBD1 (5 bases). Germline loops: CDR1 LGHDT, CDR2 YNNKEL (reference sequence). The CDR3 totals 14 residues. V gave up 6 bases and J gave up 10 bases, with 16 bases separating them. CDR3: CASSQLRGESPLHF. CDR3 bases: TGTGCCAGCAGTCAGTTAAGGGGTGAGTCACCCCTCCACTTT.

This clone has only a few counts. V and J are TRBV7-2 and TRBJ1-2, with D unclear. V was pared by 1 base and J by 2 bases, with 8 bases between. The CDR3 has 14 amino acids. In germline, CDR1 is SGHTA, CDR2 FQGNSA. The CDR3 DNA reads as TGTGCCAGCAGCTTAGAGCCGGGGAACTATGGCTACACCTTC. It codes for CASSLEPGNYGYTF.

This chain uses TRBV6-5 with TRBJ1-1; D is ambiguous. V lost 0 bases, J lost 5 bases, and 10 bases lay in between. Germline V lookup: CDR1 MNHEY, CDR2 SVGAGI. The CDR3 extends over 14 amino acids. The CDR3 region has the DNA TGTGCCAGCAGTTACTCGATTCGGGGAACTGAAGCTTTCTTT. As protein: CASSYSIRGTEAFF.

CDR3 sequence: CSGGGRNTEAFF. CDR3 bases: TGCAGCGGGGGGGGCAGGAACACTGAAGCTTTCTTT. The rearrangement uses TRBV29-1 and TRBJ1-1, with D tentatively TRBD1 (6 bases). The CDR3 is 12 residues long. The V and J ends lost 7 bases and 1 base respectively, with 10 bases between them. From germline, CDR1 is SQVTM and CDR2 ANQGSEA.

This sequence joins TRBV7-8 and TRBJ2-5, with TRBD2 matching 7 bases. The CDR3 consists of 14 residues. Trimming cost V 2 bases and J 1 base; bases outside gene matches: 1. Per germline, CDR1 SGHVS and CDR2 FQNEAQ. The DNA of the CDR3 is TGTGCCAGCAGCTTATGGGAGGGCCAAGAGACCCAGTACTTC. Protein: CASSLWEGQETQYF.

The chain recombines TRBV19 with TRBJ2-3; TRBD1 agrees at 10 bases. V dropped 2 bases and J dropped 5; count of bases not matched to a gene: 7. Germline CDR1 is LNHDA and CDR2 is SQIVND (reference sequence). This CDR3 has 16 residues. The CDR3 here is CASSILGTGAGDTQYF. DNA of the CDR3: TGTGCCAGTAGTATATTGGGGACAGGGGCCGGAGATACGCAGTATTTT.

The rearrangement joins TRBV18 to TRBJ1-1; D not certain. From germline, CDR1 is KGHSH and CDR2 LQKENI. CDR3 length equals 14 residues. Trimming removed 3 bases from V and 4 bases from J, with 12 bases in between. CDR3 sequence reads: CASSPAGLLTEAFF. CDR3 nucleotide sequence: TGTGCCAGCTCACCCGCCGGTCTTCTCACTGAAGCTTTCTTT.

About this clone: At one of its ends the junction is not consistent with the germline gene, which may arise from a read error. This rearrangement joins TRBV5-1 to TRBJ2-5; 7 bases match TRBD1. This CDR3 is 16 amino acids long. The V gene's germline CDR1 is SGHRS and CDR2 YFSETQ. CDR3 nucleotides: TGCGCCAGCAGCGCCGGGTGGGACAGAAAAAGAGAGGCCCAGTACTTC. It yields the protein CASSAGWDRKREAQYF. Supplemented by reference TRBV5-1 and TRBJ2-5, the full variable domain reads KAGVTQTPRYLIKTRGQQVTLSCSPISGHRSVSWYQQTPGQGLQFLFEYFSETQRNKGNFPGRFSGRQFSNSRSEMNVSTLELGDSALYLCASSAGWDRKREAQYFGPGTRLLVL.

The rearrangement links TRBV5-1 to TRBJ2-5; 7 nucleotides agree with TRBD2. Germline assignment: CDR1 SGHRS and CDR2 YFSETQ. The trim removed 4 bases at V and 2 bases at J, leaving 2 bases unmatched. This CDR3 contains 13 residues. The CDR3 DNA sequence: TGCGCCAGCAGCAGGGGACTACAAGAGACCCAGTACTTC. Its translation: CASSRGLQETQYF. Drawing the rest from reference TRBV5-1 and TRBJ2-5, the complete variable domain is KAGVTQTPRYLIKTRGQQVTLSCSPISGHRSVSWYQQTPGQGLQFLFEYFSETQRNKGNFPGRFSGRQFSNSRSEMNVSTLELGDSALYLCASSRGLQETQYFGPGTRLLVL.

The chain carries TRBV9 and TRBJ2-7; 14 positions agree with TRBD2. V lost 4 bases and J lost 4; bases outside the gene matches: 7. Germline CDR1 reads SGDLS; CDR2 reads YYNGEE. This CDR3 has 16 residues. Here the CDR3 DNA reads TGTGCCAGCAGCCAGGGACTAGCGGGAGCAATTTACGAGCAGTACTTC. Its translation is CASSQGLAGAIYEQYF.

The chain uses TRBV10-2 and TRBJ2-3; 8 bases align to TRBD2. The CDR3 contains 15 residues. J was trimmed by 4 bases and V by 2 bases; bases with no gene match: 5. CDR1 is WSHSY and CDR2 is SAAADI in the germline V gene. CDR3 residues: CASSEVAGRADTQYF. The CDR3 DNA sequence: TGCGCCAGCAGTGAGGTAGCGGGACGGGCAGATACGCAGTATTTT.

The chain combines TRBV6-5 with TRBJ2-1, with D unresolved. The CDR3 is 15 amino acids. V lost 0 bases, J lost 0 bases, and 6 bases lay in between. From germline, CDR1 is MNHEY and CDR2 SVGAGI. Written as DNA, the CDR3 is TGTGCCAGCAGTTACTCGAGGAGCTCCTACAATGAGCAGTTCTTC. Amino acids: CASSYSRSSYNEQFF.

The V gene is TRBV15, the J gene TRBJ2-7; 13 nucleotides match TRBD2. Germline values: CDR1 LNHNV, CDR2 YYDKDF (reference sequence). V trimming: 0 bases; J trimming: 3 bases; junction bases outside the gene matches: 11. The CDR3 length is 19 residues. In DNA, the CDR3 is TGTGCCACCAGCAGAGATCTTCCGACAGGGACTAGCGGGAACTACGAGCAGTACTTC. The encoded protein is CATSRDLPTGTSGNYEQYF. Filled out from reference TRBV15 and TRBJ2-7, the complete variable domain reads DAMVIQNPRYQVTQFGKPVTLSCSQTLNHNVMYWYQQKSSQAPKLLFHYYDKDFNNEADTPDNFQSRRPNTSFCFLDIRSPGLGDTAMYLCATSRDLPTGTSGNYEQYFGPGTRLTVT.

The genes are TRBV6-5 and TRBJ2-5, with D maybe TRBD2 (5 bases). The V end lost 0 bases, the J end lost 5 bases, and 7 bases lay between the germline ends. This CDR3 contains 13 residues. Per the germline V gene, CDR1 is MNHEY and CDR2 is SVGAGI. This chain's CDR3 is CASSYSTGETQYF. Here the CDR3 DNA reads TGTGCCAGCAGTTACTCGACGGGGGAGACCCAGTACTTC.

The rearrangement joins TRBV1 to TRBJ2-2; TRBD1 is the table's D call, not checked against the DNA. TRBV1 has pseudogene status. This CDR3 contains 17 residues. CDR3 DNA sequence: TGCACCAGCAGCCCCGTCGCAACCCCAGGGAACACCGGGGAGCTGTTTTTT. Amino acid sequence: CTSSPVATPGNTGELFF.

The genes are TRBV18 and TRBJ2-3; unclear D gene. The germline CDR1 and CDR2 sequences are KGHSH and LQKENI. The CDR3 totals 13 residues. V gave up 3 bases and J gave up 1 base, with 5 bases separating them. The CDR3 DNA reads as TGTGCCAGCTCACCTTCGGGCACAGATACGCAGTATTTT. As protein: CASSPSGTDTQYF.

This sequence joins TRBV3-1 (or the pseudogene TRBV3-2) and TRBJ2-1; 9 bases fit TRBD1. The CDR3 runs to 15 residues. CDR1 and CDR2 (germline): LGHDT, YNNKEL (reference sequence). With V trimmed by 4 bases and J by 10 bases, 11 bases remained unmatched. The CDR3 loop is CASSPTLQGAGEQFF. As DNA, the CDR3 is TGTGCCAGCAGCCCAACTTTACAGGGGGCAGGGGAGCAGTTCTTC.

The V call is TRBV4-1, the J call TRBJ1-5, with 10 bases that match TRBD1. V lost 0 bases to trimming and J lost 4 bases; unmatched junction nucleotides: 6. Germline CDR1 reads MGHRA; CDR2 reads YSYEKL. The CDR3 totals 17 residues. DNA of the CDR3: TGCGCCAGCAGCCAAGATCTCCGGACAGGGGGGAATCAGCCCCAGCATTTT. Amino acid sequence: CASSQDLRTGGNQPQHF.

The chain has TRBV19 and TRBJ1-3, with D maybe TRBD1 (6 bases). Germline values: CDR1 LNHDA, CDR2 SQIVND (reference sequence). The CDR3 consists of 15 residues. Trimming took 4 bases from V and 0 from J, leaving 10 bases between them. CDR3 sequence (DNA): TGTGCCAGTAGTACCACAGGGCTCTCTGGAAACACCATATATTTT. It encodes CASSTTGLSGNTIYF.

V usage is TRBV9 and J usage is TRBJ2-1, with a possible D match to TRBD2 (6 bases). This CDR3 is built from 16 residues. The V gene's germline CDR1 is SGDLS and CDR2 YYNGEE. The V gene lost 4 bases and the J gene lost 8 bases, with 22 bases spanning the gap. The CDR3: CASSPRGFIGLDEQFF. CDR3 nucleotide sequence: TGTGCCAGCAGCCCTCGGGGGTTTATAGGGTTGGATGAGCAGTTCTTC.

CDR3 sequence reads: CAWRTGNYGYTF. CDR3 nucleotide sequence: TGTGCCTGGAGGACAGGAAACTATGGCTACACCTTC. The chain uses TRBV30 and TRBJ1-2, with TRBD1 as a possible D gene (6 bases). Per germline, CDR1 GTSNPN and CDR2 SVGIG (reference sequence). The CDR3 is made up of 12 amino acids. Trimming stripped 3 bases from V and 2 bases from J, with 7 bases between.

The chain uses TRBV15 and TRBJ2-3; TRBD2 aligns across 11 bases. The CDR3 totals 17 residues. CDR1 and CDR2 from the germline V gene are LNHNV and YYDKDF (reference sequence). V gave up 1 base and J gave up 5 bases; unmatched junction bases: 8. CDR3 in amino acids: CATSRAKLAGVGDTQYF. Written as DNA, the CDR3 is TGTGCCACCAGCAGAGCCAAACTAGCGGGAGTTGGAGATACGCAGTATTTT.

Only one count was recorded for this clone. This chain's CDR3 is CASSAREGPQKFF. CDR3 DNA sequence: TGTGCCAGCAGTGCCCGGGAGGGCCCTCAGAAGTTCTTC. The chain carries TRBV6-4 and TRBJ2-1; TRBD2 matches 8 bases. Germline V CDR1 and CDR2: MRHNA, SNTAGT. The CDR3 extends over 13 amino acids. The V and J ends lost 4 bases and 14 bases, in that order; junction bases with no gene match: 10.

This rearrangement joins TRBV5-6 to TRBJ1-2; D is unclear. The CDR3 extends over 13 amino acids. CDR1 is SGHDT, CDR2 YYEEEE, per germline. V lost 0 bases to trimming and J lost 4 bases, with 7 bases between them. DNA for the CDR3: TGTGCCAGCAGCTTGGAACGGTCCTATGGCTACACCTTC. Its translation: CASSLERSYGYTF.

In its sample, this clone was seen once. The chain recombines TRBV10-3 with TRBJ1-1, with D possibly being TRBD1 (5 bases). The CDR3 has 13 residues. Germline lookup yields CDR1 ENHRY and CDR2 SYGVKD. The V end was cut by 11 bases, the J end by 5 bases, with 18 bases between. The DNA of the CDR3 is TGTGCCGCGCAACAGGAGAGTGAGACTGAAGCTTTCTTT. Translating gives CAAQQESETEAFF.

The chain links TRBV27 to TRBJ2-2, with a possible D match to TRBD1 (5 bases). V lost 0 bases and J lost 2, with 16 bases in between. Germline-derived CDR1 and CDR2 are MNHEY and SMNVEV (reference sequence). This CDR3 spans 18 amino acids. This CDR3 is CASSLSLPGRVNTGELFF. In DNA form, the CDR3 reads TGTGCCAGCAGTTTATCACTTCCCGGCAGGGTAAACACCGGGGAGCTGTTTTTT.